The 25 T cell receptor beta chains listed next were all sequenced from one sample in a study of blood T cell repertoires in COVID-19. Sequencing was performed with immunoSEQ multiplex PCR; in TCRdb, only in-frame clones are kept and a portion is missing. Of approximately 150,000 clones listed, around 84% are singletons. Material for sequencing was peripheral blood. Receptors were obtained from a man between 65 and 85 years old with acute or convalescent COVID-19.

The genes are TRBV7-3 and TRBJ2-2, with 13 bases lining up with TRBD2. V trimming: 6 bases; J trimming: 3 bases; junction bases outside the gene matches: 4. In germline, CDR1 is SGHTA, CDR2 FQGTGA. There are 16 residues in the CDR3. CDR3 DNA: TGTGCCAGCAGGGGGACTAGCGGGACCCACACCGGGGAGCTGTTTTTT. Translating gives CASRGTSGTHTGELFF.

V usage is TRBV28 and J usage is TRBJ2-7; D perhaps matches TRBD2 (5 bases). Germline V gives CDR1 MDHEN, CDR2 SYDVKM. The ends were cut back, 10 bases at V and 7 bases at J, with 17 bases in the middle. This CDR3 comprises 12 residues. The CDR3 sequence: CAIGVRRGEQYF. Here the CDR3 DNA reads TGTGCCATCGGCGTCCGTCGGGGAGAGCAGTACTTC. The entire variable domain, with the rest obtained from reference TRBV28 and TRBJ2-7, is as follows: DVKVTQSSRYLVKRTGEKVFLECVQDMDHENMFWYRQDPGLGLRLIYFSYDVKMKEKGDIPEGYSVSREKKERFSLILESASTNQTSMYLCAIGVRRGEQYFGPGTRLTVT.

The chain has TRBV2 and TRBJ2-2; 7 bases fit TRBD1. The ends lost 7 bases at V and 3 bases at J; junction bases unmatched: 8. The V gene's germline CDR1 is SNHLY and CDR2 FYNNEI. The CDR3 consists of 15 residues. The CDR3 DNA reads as TGTGCCAGCAAACGACAGGGTTTTGACACCGGGGAGCTGTTTTTT. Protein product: CASKRQGFDTGELFF.

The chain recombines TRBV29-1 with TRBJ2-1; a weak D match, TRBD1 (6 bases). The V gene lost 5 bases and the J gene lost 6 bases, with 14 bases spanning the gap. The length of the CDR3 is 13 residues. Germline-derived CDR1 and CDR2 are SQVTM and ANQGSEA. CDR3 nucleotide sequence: TGCAGCGTTTCCCGGGACATGAGCAATGAGCAGTTCTTC. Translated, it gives CSVSRDMSNEQFF.

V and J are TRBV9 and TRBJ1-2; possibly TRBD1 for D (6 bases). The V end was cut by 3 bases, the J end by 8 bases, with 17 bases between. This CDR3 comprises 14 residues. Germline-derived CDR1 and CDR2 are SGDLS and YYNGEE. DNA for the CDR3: TGTGCCAGCAGCGCCGAGGGGGGGTTCGGAGGCTACACCTTC. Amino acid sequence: CASSAEGGFGGYTF.

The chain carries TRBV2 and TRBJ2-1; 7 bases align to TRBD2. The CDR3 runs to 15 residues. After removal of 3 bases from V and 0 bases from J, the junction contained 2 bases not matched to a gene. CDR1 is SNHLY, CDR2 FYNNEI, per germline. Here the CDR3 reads CASSDRTSSYNEQFF. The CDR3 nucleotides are TGTGCCAGCAGTGACAGGACTAGCTCCTACAATGAGCAGTTCTTC.

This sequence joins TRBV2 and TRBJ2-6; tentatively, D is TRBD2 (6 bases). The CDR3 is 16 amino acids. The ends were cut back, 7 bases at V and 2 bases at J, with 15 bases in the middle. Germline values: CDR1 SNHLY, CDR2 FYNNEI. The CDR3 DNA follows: TGTGCCAGCAAAAAAATGGGGGGTGCTGGGGCCAACGTCCTGACTTTC. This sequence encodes CASKKMGGAGANVLTF.

This CDR3 is CASGGGQDYTDTQYF. CDR3 in DNA: TGTGCCAGCGGAGGGGGACAGGACTACACAGATACGCAGTATTTT. This chain joins TRBV3-1 (or the pseudogene TRBV3-2) and TRBJ2-3; 8 nucleotides agree with TRBD1. Trimming at V came to 8 bases and at J to 2 bases, leaving 9 bases not matched to a gene. This CDR3 has 15 amino acids. Per the germline V gene, CDR1 is LGHDT and CDR2 is YNNKEL (reference sequence).

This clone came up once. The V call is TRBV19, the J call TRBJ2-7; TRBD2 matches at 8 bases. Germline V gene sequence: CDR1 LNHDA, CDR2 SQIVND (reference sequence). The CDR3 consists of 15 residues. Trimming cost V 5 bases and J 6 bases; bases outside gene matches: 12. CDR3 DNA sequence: TGTGCCAGTAGTGGTCCGGGGGGGCCAAGTGGCGAGCAGTACTTC. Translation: CASSGPGGPSGEQYF.

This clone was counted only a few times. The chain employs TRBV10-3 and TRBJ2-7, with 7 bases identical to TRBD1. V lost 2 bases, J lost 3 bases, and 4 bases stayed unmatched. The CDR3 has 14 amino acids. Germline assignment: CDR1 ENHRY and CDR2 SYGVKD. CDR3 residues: CAISERGQDYEQYF. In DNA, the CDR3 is TGTGCCATCAGTGAGAGGGGGCAAGACTACGAGCAGTACTTC.

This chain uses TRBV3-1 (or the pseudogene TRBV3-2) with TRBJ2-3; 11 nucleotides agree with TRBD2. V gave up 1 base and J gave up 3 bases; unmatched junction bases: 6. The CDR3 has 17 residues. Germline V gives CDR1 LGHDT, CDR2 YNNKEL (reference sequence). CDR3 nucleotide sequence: TGTGCCAGCAGCCAAGGGCTAGCGGGGGGAATGACAGATACGCAGTATTTT. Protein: CASSQGLAGGMTDTQYF.

The CDR3 sequence: CASSPRSGGGNTIYF. In DNA, the CDR3 is TGTGCCAGCAGCCCTCGGTCGGGGGGAGGAAACACCATATATTTT. V is TRBV9 and J is TRBJ1-3; possibly TRBD1 for D (5 bases). Trimming left V 4 bases short and J 4 bases short, with 15 bases between. The germline V gene encodes CDR1 SGDLS and CDR2 YYNGEE. CDR3 length: 15 amino acids.

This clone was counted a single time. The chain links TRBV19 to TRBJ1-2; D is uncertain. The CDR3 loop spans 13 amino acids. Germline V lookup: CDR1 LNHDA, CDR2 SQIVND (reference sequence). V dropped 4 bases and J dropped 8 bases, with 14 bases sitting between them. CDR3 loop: CASSSSGRLGYTF. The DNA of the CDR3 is TGTGCCAGTAGTAGTTCCGGTCGCCTGGGCTACACCTTC. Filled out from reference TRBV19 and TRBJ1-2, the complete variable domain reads DGGITQSPKYLFRKEGQNVTLSCEQNLNHDAMYWYRQDPGQGLRLIYYSQIVNDFQKGDIAEGYSVSREKKESFPLTVTSAQKNPTAFYLCASSSSGRLGYTFGSGTRLTVV.

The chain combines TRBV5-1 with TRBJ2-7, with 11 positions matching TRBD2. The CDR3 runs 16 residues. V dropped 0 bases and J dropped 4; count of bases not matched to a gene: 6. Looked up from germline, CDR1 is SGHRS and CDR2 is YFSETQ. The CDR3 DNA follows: TGCGCCAGCAGCTTGGGTATCTTAGCGGGAGGGTACGAGCAGTACTTC. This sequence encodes CASSLGILAGGYEQYF.

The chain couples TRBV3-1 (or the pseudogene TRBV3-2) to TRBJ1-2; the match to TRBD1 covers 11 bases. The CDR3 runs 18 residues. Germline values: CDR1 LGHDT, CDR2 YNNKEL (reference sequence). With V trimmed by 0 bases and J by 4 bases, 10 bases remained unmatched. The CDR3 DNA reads TGTGCCAGCAGCCAAGAGGGGACAGGGGGTGGTCAAATCTATGGCTACACCTTC. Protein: CASSQEGTGGGQIYGYTF.

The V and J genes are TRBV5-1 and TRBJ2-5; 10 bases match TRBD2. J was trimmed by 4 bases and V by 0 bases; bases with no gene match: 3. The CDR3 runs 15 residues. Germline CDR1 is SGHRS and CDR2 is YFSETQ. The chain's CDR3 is CASSLGPSGGETQYF. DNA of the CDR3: TGCGCCAGCAGCTTGGGGCCTAGCGGGGGAGAGACCCAGTACTTC.

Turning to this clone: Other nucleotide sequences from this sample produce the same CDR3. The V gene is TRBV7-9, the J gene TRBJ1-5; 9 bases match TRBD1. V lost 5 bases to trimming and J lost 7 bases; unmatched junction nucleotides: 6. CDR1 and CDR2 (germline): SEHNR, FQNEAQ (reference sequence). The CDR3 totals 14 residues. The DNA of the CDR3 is TGTGCCAGCAGCCTGGGACAGGGAGGACAGCCCCAGCATTTT. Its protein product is CASSLGQGGQPQHF.

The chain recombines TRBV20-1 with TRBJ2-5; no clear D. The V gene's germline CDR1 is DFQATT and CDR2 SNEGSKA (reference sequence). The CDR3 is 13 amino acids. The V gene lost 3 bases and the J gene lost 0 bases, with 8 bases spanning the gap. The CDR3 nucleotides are TGCAGTGCTAGTACATATTACCAAGAGACCCAGTACTTC. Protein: CSASTYYQETQYF.

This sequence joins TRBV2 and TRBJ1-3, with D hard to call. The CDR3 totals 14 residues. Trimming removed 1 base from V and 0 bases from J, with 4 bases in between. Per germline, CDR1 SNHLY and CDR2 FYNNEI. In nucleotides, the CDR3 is TGTGCCAGCAGTGAAGGGAGCTCTGGAAACACCATATATTTT. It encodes CASSEGSSGNTIYF.

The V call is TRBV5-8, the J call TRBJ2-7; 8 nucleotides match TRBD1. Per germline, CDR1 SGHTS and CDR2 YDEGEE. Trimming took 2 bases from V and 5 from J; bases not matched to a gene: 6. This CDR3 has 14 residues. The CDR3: CASSLWTGLHEQYF. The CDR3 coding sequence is TGTGCCAGCAGCTTATGGACAGGGTTACACGAGCAGTACTTC.

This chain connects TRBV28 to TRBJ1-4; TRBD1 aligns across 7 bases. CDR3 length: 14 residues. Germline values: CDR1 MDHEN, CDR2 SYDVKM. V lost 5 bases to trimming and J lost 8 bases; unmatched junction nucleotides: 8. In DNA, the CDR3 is TGTGCCAGCAGTCCAACAGGGGCCGGAGAAAAACTGTTTTTT. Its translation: CASSPTGAGEKLFF.

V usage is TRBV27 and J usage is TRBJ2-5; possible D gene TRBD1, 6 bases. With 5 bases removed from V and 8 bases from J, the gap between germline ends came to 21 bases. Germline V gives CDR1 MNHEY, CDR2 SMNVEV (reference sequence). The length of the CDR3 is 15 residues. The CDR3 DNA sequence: TGTGCCAGCAGTGAGAGACAGGCCCCAACCAGTACCCAGTACTTC. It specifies CASSERQAPTSTQYF.

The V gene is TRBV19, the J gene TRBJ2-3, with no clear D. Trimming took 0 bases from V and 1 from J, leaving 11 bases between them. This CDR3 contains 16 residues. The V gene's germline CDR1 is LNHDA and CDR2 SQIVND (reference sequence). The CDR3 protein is CASSIDPSDGTDTQYF. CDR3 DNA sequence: TGTGCCAGTAGTATAGATCCGAGCGACGGCACAGATACGCAGTATTTT.

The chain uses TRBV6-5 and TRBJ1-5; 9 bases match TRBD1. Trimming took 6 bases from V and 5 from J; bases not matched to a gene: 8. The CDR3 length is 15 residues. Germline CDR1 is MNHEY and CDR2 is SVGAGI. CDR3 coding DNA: TGTGCCAGCAGCTTAGACAGGGGGTGGGATCAGCCCCAGCATTTT. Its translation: CASSLDRGWDQPQHF.

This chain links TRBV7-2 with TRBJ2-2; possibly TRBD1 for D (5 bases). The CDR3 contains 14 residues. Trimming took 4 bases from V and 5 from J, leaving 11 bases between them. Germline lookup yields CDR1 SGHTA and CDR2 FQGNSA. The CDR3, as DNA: TGTGCCAGCAGCTACTCAGGGTTTACCGGGGAGCTGTTTTTT. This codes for CASSYSGFTGELFF.